This record concerns one TCR beta chain sequence. The sample is drawn from a study of blood T cell repertoires in COVID-19. Study summary: Samples representing acute and convalescent COVID-19 were sourced from the United States, Italy and Spain.

Those enrolled in Seattle joined during active infection and were followed longitudinally afterward. The V gene's germline CDR1 is SGHAT and CDR2 FQNNGV. Trimming removed 1 base at V and 7 bases at J, with 5 bases between. The CDR3 totals 11 residues. Data came from immunoSEQ multiplex PCR; TCRdb stores just in-frame clones and leaves some out. The sample consists of around 76,000 clones, approximately 84% of them appearing once. The receptor was isolated from a man over 45 with COVID-19, enrolled during active disease. Sequenced input: peripheral blood. The rearrangement links TRBV11-2 to TRBJ2-7, with unresolved D. The CDR3 nucleotides read TGTGCCAGCAGCTTAGCACTGGAGCAGTACTTC. Amino acid sequence: CASSLALEQYF.